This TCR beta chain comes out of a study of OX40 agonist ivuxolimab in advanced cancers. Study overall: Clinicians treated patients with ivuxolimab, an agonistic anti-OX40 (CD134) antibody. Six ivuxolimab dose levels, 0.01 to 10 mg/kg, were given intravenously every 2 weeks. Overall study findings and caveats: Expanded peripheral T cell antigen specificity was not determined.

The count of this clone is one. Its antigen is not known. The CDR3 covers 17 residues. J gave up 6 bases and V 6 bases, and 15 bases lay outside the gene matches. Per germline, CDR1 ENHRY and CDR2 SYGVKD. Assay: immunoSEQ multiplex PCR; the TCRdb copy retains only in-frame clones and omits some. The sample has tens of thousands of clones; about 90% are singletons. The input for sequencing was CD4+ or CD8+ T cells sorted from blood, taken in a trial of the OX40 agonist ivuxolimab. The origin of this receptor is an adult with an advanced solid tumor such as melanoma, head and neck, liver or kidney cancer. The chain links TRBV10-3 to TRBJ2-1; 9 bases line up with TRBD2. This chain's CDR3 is CAISTGFSGGILNEQFF. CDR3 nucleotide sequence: TGTGCCATCAGCACAGGGTTTAGCGGGGGCATCCTCAATGAGCAGTTCTTC.